One and the same sample provided the 22 T cell receptor beta chains below, sequenced in a study of T cells in Graves' hyperthyroidism and ophthalmopathy (dated by TCRdb to about 2019). Library preparation was by multiplex PCR. Data came from an Illumina HiSeq 2000. Amplification of TCR beta CDR3 regions was carried out from RNA transcripts. For the first round of RT-PCR on the TCR CDR3, the HTBI primer set was used together with the Qiagen OneStep RT-PCR kit. Starting from the raw public reads, TCRdb applied fastp trimming at Q25, assembled clones with MiXCR and retained in-frame beta chains. Every distinct CDR3 protein forms one entry, paired with its most common genes and DNA. In all, the sample holds about 510,000 distinct CDR3 sequences, and 35% to 50% of those were seen once. About two fifths of the sample lies in the top ten. The sequencing sample was made of peripheral blood or thyroid tissue (not recorded which). The source is an adult woman with Graves' disease, either hyperthyroidism or ophthalmopathy (not recorded which).

Of note for this clonotype: Lacking the conserved final phenylalanine or tryptophan, this CDR3 likely reflects a read error. J is TRBJ1-2 and V is TRBV20-1, with TRBD1 matching 7 bases. The CDR3 is made up of 14 amino acids. Germline assignment: CDR1 DFQATT and CDR2 SNEGSKA (reference sequence). V gave up 7 bases and J gave up 5 bases; unmatched junction bases: 13. The CDR3 DNA follows: TGCAGTGTCCAAACCAGGGGGATCTTGTATGGCTACACCTCC. Translating it yields CSVQTRGILYGYTS.

The J gene is TRBJ2-5, the V gene TRBV15; D is possibly TRBD2 (5 bases). CDR3 length: 14 amino acids. CDR1 LNHNV and CDR2 YYDKDF come from the germline V gene (reference sequence). Trimming stripped 1 base from V and 5 bases from J, with 11 bases between. The CDR3 DNA is TGTGCCACCAGCAGAGGGTCGGTAGCGGAGACCCAGTACTTC. Translating gives CATSRGSVAETQYF.

This clonotype was counted only a few times. The chain couples TRBV4-1 to TRBJ1-5, with D perhaps TRBD1 (5 bases). The germline gives CDR1 MGHRA, CDR2 YSYEKL. V lost 1 base to trimming and J lost 4 bases, with 17 bases between them. The length of the CDR3 is 17 residues. This chain's CDR3 is CASSQVTSGGRNQPQHF. The CDR3 DNA is TGCGCCAGCAGCCAAGTGACGTCGGGGGGAAGGAATCAGCCCCAGCATTTT.

The chain employs TRBV7-9 and TRBJ1-3, with unresolved D. CDR1 and CDR2 (germline): SEHNR, FQNEAQ (reference sequence). V lost 0 bases and J lost 2, with 11 bases in between. The CDR3 covers 16 residues. CDR3 loop: CASSLAAGLTGNTIYF. The CDR3 DNA sequence: TGTGCCAGCAGCTTAGCGGCAGGATTAACTGGAAACACCATATATTTT.

The chain is built from TRBV2 and TRBJ1-5, with D possibly matching TRBD1 (6 bases). Germline V gene data show CDR1 as SNHLY and CDR2 as FYNNEI. This CDR3 comprises 16 residues. V lost 7 bases to trimming and J lost 7 bases, with 23 bases between them. CDR3 DNA sequence: TGTGCCAGCACCAAACAGGGAGGGGAGGATTACCAGCCCCAGCATTTT. Its translation is CASTKQGGEDYQPQHF. Supplemented by reference TRBV2 and TRBJ1-5, the full variable domain reads EPEVTQTPSHQVTQMGQEVILRCVPISNHLYFYWYRQILGQKVEFLVSFYNNEISEKSEIFDDQFSVERPDGSNFTLKIRSTKLEDSAMYFCASTKQGGEDYQPQHFGDGTRLSIL.

With respect to this clonotype: The CDR3 end shows no conserved phenylalanine or tryptophan, and so a read error is likely. The rearrangement joins TRBV5-1 to TRBJ2-2; 7 bases align to TRBD2. This CDR3 has 16 amino acids. In germline, CDR1 is SGHRS, CDR2 YFSETQ. V lost 5 bases and J lost 3; bases outside the gene matches: 10. The CDR3 spells CASRSGASGYTGELFS. CDR3 nucleotide sequence: TGCGCCAGCAGGTCAGGTGCTAGCGGATACACCGGGGAGCTGTTTTCT.

This clonotype was seen repeatedly, ten times or more. J is TRBJ1-5 and V is TRBV6-2 or TRBV6-3; 7 bases map to TRBD1. J was trimmed by 3 bases and V by 2 bases; bases with no gene match: 4. CDR1 is MNHEY, CDR2 SVGEGT, per germline. This CDR3 is 15 amino acids long. CDR3 amino acids: CASSYRGQINQPQHF. The DNA for the CDR3 is TGTGCCAGCAGTTACCGGGGACAGATCAATCAGCCCCAGCATTTT.

V usage is TRBV5-4 and J usage is TRBJ2-7; 9 bases are a match to TRBD2. Germline CDR1 reads SGHNT; CDR2 reads YYREEE (reference sequence). The CDR3 covers 17 residues. Unmatched junction bases numbered 13, after V lost 4 bases and J lost 2 bases. CDR3 coding DNA: TGTGCCAGCAGCCAAGATCGGGAGCGGGAGGACGCCTACGAGCAGTACTTC. Protein sequence: CASSQDREREDAYEQYF.

To note about this clonotype: Since a much larger clone is just one base distant, this may be a read error. V and J are TRBV25-1 and TRBJ2-5; maybe TRBD2 (5 bases). CDR3 length: 15 residues. The germline V gene encodes CDR1 MGHDK and CDR2 SYGVNS. The CDR3 DNA reads as TGTGCCAGCAGTGACTCGGGGATGTATAGGGAGATCCAGTACTTC. It translates to CASSDSGMYREIQYF.

This clonotype came up many times. The V gene is TRBV6-6, the J gene TRBJ2-5; 8 nucleotides align to TRBD2. This CDR3 is built from 19 residues. The germline V gene encodes CDR1 MNHNY and CDR2 SVGAGI (reference sequence). With 2 bases clipped from V and 0 bases from J, the junction kept 14 bases outside the gene matches. The CDR3: CASSYVDSGRRPNQETQYF. The CDR3 region has the DNA TGTGCCAGCAGTTACGTAGACAGCGGGAGACGGCCTAACCAAGAGACCCAGTACTTC.

This clonotype was picked up many times. The chain is built from TRBV15 and TRBJ2-2, with 10 nucleotides matching TRBD2. Germline V lookup: CDR1 LNHNV, CDR2 YYDKDF (reference sequence). V gave up 0 bases and J gave up 6 bases; unmatched junction bases: 10. The CDR3 runs to 18 residues. CDR3 loop: CATSRDGAAGGPAGELFF. CDR3 sequence (DNA): TGTGCCACCAGCAGAGATGGGGCAGCGGGAGGGCCGGCCGGGGAGCTGTTTTTT.

This clonotype showed up many times. The chain recombines TRBV7-9 with TRBJ2-5, with TRBD1 matching over 9 bases. V was pared by 4 bases and J by 5 bases, with 8 bases of the junction left unmatched. Germline lookup yields CDR1 SEHNR and CDR2 FQNEAQ (reference sequence). CDR3 length: 15 amino acids. CDR3 DNA sequence: TGTGCCAGCAGCTCGACAGGGGGATTGCGGGAGACCCAGTACTTC. It translates to CASSSTGGLRETQYF.

The chain links TRBV10-3 to TRBJ2-6; 7 bases match TRBD1. V gave up 11 bases and J gave up 0 bases; unmatched junction bases: 19. There are 19 residues in the CDR3. Germline loops: CDR1 ENHRY, CDR2 SYGVKD. The CDR3 DNA sequence: TGTGCCGTTTCCCGTACCGGGACAGATGCACGCTCTGGGGCCAACGTCCTGACTTTC. Encoded protein: CAVSRTGTDARSGANVLTF.

V gene TRBV15 combines with J gene TRBJ2-7, with D unresolved. V lost 3 bases and J lost 2, with 14 bases in between. This CDR3 has 15 residues. Germline lookup yields CDR1 LNHNV and CDR2 YYDKDF (reference sequence). This CDR3 is CATSSAWWGPYEQYF. CDR3 in DNA: TGTGCCACCAGCAGTGCCTGGTGGGGTCCCTACGAGCAGTACTTC.

V usage is TRBV27 and J usage is TRBJ1-2; D is ambiguous. Trimming stripped 2 bases from V and 5 bases from J, with 18 bases between. CDR3 length: 16 residues. The germline gives CDR1 MNHEY, CDR2 SMNVEV (reference sequence). Here the CDR3 reads CASSLTAPAGIYGYTF. The CDR3 nucleotides read TGTGCCAGCAGTTTAACGGCCCCAGCTGGTATTTATGGCTACACCTTC.

This clonotype was picked up a small number of times. V usage is TRBV25-1 and J usage is TRBJ2-5, with D perhaps given as TRBD1 or TRBD2 (5 bases each). The germline gives CDR1 MGHDK, CDR2 SYGVNS. The V end lost 3 bases, the J end lost 4 bases, and 9 bases lay between the germline ends. This CDR3 is built from 13 residues. The CDR3 bases are TGTGCCAGCAGTGATGGGGGATCAGAGACCCAGTACTTC. It codes for CASSDGGSETQYF.

This chain uses TRBV15 with TRBJ2-3; 7 bases align to TRBD2. The CDR3 runs to 15 residues. In germline, CDR1 is LNHNV, CDR2 YYDKDF (reference sequence). Trimming at V came to 1 base and at J to 3 bases, leaving 4 bases not matched to a gene. The CDR3 DNA sequence: TGTGCCACCAGCAGAGTAGCGGGTAGGACAGATACGCAGTATTTT. It translates to CATSRVAGRTDTQYF.

This clonotype was observed at least ten times. This sequence joins TRBV19 and TRBJ1-1; TRBD1 matches 7 bases. There are 13 residues in the CDR3. Germline V gene data show CDR1 as LNHDA and CDR2 as SQIVND (reference sequence). With 11 bases clipped from V and 4 bases from J, the junction kept 10 bases outside the gene matches. The CDR3 loop reads CASQTGRVTEAFF. As DNA, the CDR3 is TGTGCCTCCCAGACAGGGAGAGTCACTGAAGCTTTCTTT. Full variable domain (remainder filled in from reference TRBV19 and TRBJ1-1): DGGITQSPKYLFRKEGQNVTLSCEQNLNHDAMYWYRQDPGQGLRLIYYSQIVNDFQKGDIAEGYSVSREKKESFPLTVTSAQKNPTAFYLCASQTGRVTEAFFGQGTRLTVV.

V is TRBV7-9 and J is TRBJ1-1, with 7 bases aligning to TRBD1. Germline loops: CDR1 SEHNR, CDR2 FQNEAQ (reference sequence). CDR3 size: 14 residues. The V and J ends lost 1 base and 6 bases, in that order; junction bases with no gene match: 5. The CDR3 coding sequence is TGTGCCAGCAGCTTAGACAGGGGTATTGCTGAAGCTTTCTTT. It yields the protein CASSLDRGIAEAFF.

As concerns this clonotype: This may be a read error: a much more frequent sequence differs by one nucleotide. V and J are TRBV20-1 and TRBJ1-1; no definite D call. The CDR3 has 13 residues. Germline CDR1 is DFQATT and CDR2 is SNEGSKA (reference sequence). The germline V and J ends were trimmed by 5 bases and 1 base, with 11 bases remaining between them. The CDR3 DNA sequence: TGCAGTGCTCCCCCGGTCCAGAACACTGAAGCTTTCTTT. Translating it yields CSAPPVQNTEAFF.

Notes on this clonotype: Its ends do not fully match the called genes, so a read error is possible. The V gene is TRBV20-1, the J gene TRBJ2-7, with 8 bases identical to TRBD2. Germline values: CDR1 DFQATT, CDR2 SNEGSKA (reference sequence). The CDR3 consists of 15 residues. The DNA for the CDR3 is TGCAGTGCTAGATCCGGGACTAGGGGCGCCGAGGAGCTGTACTTC. It yields the protein CSARSGTRGAEELYF.

The table lists this clonotype with many counts. This rearrangement joins TRBV20-1 to TRBJ2-2; 9 bases align to TRBD2. There are 16 residues in the CDR3. The V gene end was trimmed by 0 bases and the J gene end by 4 bases; junction bases not matched to a gene: 6. In germline, CDR1 is DFQATT, CDR2 SNEGSKA (reference sequence). CDR3 bases: TGCAGTGCTAGAGATCTTAGCGGGAGTGGCACCGGGGAGCTGTTTTTT. Its translation is CSARDLSGSGTGELFF.